The 29 T cell receptor beta chains presented below share a single source sample, sequenced in a study of a mutant IDH1 vaccine in newly diagnosed glioma. The time point was: week 11, during vaccination. Doses of 300 ug of mutant IDH1 20-mer peptide were given with topical imiquimod. Their target antigens are unknown. Some clones are missing from TCRdb's copy, which holds only in-frame ones; the method was immunoSEQ multiplex PCR. The sample has 100,000 to 150,000 clones, about 80% seen once; the top ten hold 5.5%. The sample consisted of PBMCs, taken from a glioma patient whose treatment included an IDH1 peptide vaccine. These receptor sequences come from a man aged 35 to 55 with glioma.

This chain connects TRBV4-1 to TRBJ2-7; the D gene is possibly TRBD1 (5 bases). The germline CDR1 and CDR2 sequences are MGHRA and YSYEKL. The CDR3 totals 14 residues. Trimming removed 6 bases from V and 5 bases from J, with 17 bases in between. The CDR3 DNA sequence: TGCGCCAGCAGTCATACCGGCAGGGCCGACGAGCAGTACTTC. Translating gives CASSHTGRADEQYF.

This chain links TRBV10-3 with TRBJ2-5; D may match TRBD1 or TRBD2 (5 bases each). The CDR3 loop spans 15 amino acids. The V gene's germline CDR1 is ENHRY and CDR2 SYGVKD. V lost 3 bases and J lost 3, with 14 bases in between. This chain's CDR3 is CAISDRDRQKETQYF. Here the CDR3 DNA reads TGTGCCATCAGTGACCGGGACCGCCAGAAAGAGACCCAGTACTTC.

The chain links TRBV7-2 to TRBJ2-2; the D call may be TRBD1 or TRBD2 (5 bases each). The V end lost 7 bases, the J end lost 1 base, and 19 bases lay between the germline ends. The germline CDR1 and CDR2 sequences are SGHTA and FQGNSA. CDR3 size: 17 residues. The CDR3: CASTLAPGTVNTGELFF. The CDR3 bases are TGTGCCAGCACCCTGGCCCCCGGGACGGTGAACACCGGGGAGCTGTTTTTT.

The chain joins TRBV7-9 to TRBJ1-2, with D tentatively TRBD1 (5 bases). V was pared by 3 bases and J by 6 bases, with 11 bases between. The germline V gene has CDR1 SEHNR and CDR2 FQNEAQ (reference sequence). The CDR3 spans 13 residues. This chain's CDR3 is CASSFFDSDGYTF. The CDR3 DNA sequence: TGTGCCAGCAGCTTCTTCGACAGTGATGGCTACACCTTC.

This clone occurred a few times. The rearrangement joins TRBV27 to TRBJ1-4; 8 bases fit TRBD1. This CDR3 contains 15 residues. From germline, CDR1 is MNHEY and CDR2 SMNVEV (reference sequence). Trimming took 5 bases from V and 5 from J; bases not matched to a gene: 7. CDR3 amino acids: CASSSRDRKNEKLFF. CDR3 DNA: TGTGCCAGCAGTAGCCGGGACAGGAAAAATGAAAAACTGTTTTTT.

This chain joins TRBV7-2 and TRBJ2-3, with D perhaps TRBD2 (6 bases). V dropped 5 bases and J dropped 2 bases, with 17 bases sitting between them. The V gene's germline CDR1 is SGHTA and CDR2 FQGNSA. The CDR3 is 16 amino acids. DNA for the CDR3: TGTGCCAGCAGCCGCCCCATACGGGAGCCCACAGATACGCAGTATTTT. This sequence encodes CASSRPIREPTDTQYF.

This rearrangement joins TRBV5-1 to TRBJ2-1, with TRBD1 identical over 7 bases. The CDR3 runs to 16 residues. Germline V gene lookup returns CDR1 SGHRS and CDR2 YFSETQ. Trimming removed 1 base from V and 4 bases from J; junction bases left unmatched: 8. CDR3: CASSLRAGGDYNEQFF. The DNA for the CDR3 is TGCGCCAGCAGCTTGAGGGCAGGGGGAGATTACAATGAGCAGTTCTTC.

CDR3 nucleotides: TGTGCCAGCAGCGGTAACTATGGCTACACCTTC. Translating gives CASSGNYGYTF. The chain has TRBV9 and TRBJ1-2, with unresolved D. There are 11 residues in the CDR3. V was trimmed by 3 bases and J by 1 base, leaving 1 base between them. The V gene's germline CDR1 is SGDLS and CDR2 YYNGEE.

This chain uses TRBV28 with TRBJ1-4; unclear D gene. The V gene lost 4 bases and the J gene lost 4 bases, with 19 bases spanning the gap. This CDR3 spans 17 amino acids. Per germline, CDR1 MDHEN and CDR2 SYDVKM. The CDR3 spells CASSSIPLLGDNEKLFF. The DNA of the CDR3 is TGTGCCAGCAGTTCTATCCCCCTCCTCGGGGATAATGAAAAACTGTTTTTT.

This chain uses TRBV6-5 with TRBJ2-1; D is undetermined. V lost 6 bases to trimming and J lost 8 bases, with 8 bases between them. This CDR3 is built from 11 residues. Germline CDR1 and CDR2: MNHEY and SVGAGI. Written as DNA, the CDR3 is TGTGCCAGCAGGCCTGTCGATGAGCAGTTCTTC. This encodes CASRPVDEQFF.

CDR3 sequence reads: CASSQGASSQPQHF. The CDR3, as DNA: TGTGCCAGTAGTCAGGGGGCCTCGAGTCAGCCCCAGCATTTT. This rearrangement joins TRBV19 to TRBJ1-5, with 8 bases identical to TRBD1. The germline V gene has CDR1 LNHDA and CDR2 SQIVND (reference sequence). The trim removed 5 bases at V and 6 bases at J, leaving 6 bases unmatched. This CDR3 contains 14 residues.

Concerning this clone: A junction boundary mismatches the germline segment, possibly from a read error. The V gene is TRBV19, the J gene TRBJ1-5; tentatively, D is TRBD1 (5 bases). The CDR3 loop spans 13 amino acids. Germline V gene lookup returns CDR1 LNHDA and CDR2 SQIVND (reference sequence). CDR3 nucleotide sequence: TGTGCCAGTAGTAGTATTCAGGGAAAAGCGGGGAATTTT. Its protein is CASSSIQGKAGNF. Variable domain in full (rest from reference TRBV19 and TRBJ1-5): DGGITQSPKYLFRKEGQNVTLSCEQNLNHDAMYWYRQDPGQGLRLIYYSQIVNDFQKGDIAEGYSVSREKKESFPLTVTSAQKNPTAFYLCASSSIQGKAGNFGDGTRLSIL.

This chain connects TRBV19 to TRBJ1-5, with 7 bases matching TRBD1. The V gene end was trimmed by 10 bases and the J gene end by 2 bases; junction bases not matched to a gene: 14. CDR1 is LNHDA, CDR2 SQIVND, per germline (reference sequence). The CDR3 is made up of 16 amino acids. CDR3 residues: CATKGHRGSGNQPQHF. The CDR3 DNA is TGTGCCACAAAAGGGCACAGGGGTTCTGGCAATCAGCCCCAGCATTTT.

This sequence joins TRBV5-6 and TRBJ1-2; 10 nucleotides line up with TRBD1. CDR1 is SGHDT and CDR2 is YYEEEE in the germline V gene. Trimming cost V 3 bases and J 8 bases; bases outside gene matches: 10. The CDR3 loop spans 15 amino acids. The CDR3 nucleotides read TGTGCCAGCAGCTCAGGGACAGGGGCCAGCCTCGGCTACACCTTC. This encodes CASSSGTGASLGYTF.

This clone was observed a few times. This rearrangement joins TRBV9 to TRBJ2-5; 9 bases line up with TRBD1. Trimming took 5 bases from V and 12 from J; bases not matched to a gene: 11. Germline values: CDR1 SGDLS, CDR2 YYNGEE. This CDR3 spans 13 amino acids. The CDR3: CASSLSGRDREYF. The CDR3 DNA sequence: TGTGCCAGCAGTTTGTCTGGCCGGGACAGGGAGTACTTC.

This chain links TRBV27 with TRBJ1-5, with a weak D call TRBD1 (6 bases). The CDR3 totals 15 residues. V gave up 2 bases and J gave up 3 bases, with 11 bases separating them. Germline V gene lookup returns CDR1 MNHEY and CDR2 SMNVEV (reference sequence). The DNA for the CDR3 is TGTGCCAGCAGTTTAACAGGGCCGAACAATCAGCCCCAGCATTTT. The encoded protein is CASSLTGPNNQPQHF.

The chain has TRBV7-2 and TRBJ1-5, with 8 nucleotides matching TRBD1. J was trimmed by 6 bases and V by 2 bases; bases with no gene match: 3. The CDR3 extends over 14 amino acids. CDR1 and CDR2 from the germline V gene are SGHTA and FQGNSA. CDR3 DNA: TGTGCCAGCAGCTTACAGGGGGCAGGTCAGCCCCAGCATTTT. Its protein product is CASSLQGAGQPQHF.

The chain employs TRBV30 and TRBJ2-5; TRBD2 matches 13 bases. The end of the DNA fits TRBJ2-7 better, so the J call may be wrong. CDR3 length equals 17 residues. CDR1 and CDR2 from the germline V gene are GTSNPN and SVGIG (reference sequence). In nucleotides, the CDR3 is TGTGCCTGGAACCTACCACTAGCGGGGGGGTCCGACGGCGAGCAGTACTTC. Encoded protein: CAWNLPLAGGSDGEQYF.

The gene calls are TRBV29-1 and TRBJ1-1, with 7 nucleotides matching TRBD1. V dropped 8 bases and J dropped 8; count of bases not matched to a gene: 17. This CDR3 contains 14 residues. Germline V lookup: CDR1 SQVTM, CDR2 ANQGSEA. The CDR3 protein is CSSREGALGAEAFF. CDR3 bases: TGCAGCTCCCGTGAGGGGGCCTTGGGCGCCGAAGCTTTCTTT.

This chain links TRBV18 with TRBJ2-3; the match to TRBD1 covers 8 bases. CDR1 KGHSH and CDR2 LQKENI come from the germline V gene. The CDR3 is 15 residues long. The ends lost 2 bases at V and 3 bases at J; junction bases unmatched: 4. The DNA of the CDR3 is TGTGCCAGCTCACCAACAGGGGGAAGGACAGATACGCAGTATTTT. It specifies CASSPTGGRTDTQYF. The full variable domain, rest sourced from reference TRBV18 and TRBJ2-3, is NAGVMQNPRHLVRRRGQEARLRCSPMKGHSHVYWYRQLPEEGLKFMVYLQKENIIDESGMPKERFSAEFPKEGPSILRIQQVVRGDSAAYFCASSPTGGRTDTQYFGPGTRLTVL.

This chain joins TRBV7-2 and TRBJ2-1; no definite D call. The CDR3 length is 12 residues. V lost 1 base, J lost 7 bases, and 5 bases lay in between. Germline V CDR1 and CDR2: SGHTA, FQGNSA. DNA of the CDR3: TGTGCCAGCAGCTTAGGTCTTAATGAGCAGTTCTTC. Its protein is CASSLGLNEQFF.

The gene calls are TRBV4-3 and TRBJ2-7; D is ambiguous. The V and J ends lost 0 bases and 6 bases respectively, with 12 bases between them. The CDR3 extends over 14 amino acids. CDR1 and CDR2 from the germline V gene are LGHNA and YSLEER. The CDR3 is CASSQDGIGLEQYF. As DNA, the CDR3 is TGCGCCAGCAGCCAAGATGGAATTGGCCTCGAGCAGTACTTC.

This clone was seen a handful of times. V gene TRBV2 combines with J gene TRBJ1-4; D is undetermined. Germline V gene lookup returns CDR1 SNHLY and CDR2 FYNNEI. CDR3 length: 14 amino acids. Deletions cut 8 bases from V and 7 bases from J, with 17 bases between. The CDR3 is CASPKWRVGEKLFF. The CDR3 DNA reads TGTGCCAGCCCTAAATGGAGGGTTGGTGAAAAACTGTTTTTT.

The sample holds a few counts of this clone. The genes are TRBV25-1 and TRBJ1-5; tentatively, D is TRBD1 (5 bases). CDR1 and CDR2 from the germline V gene are MGHDK and SYGVNS. The length of the CDR3 is 13 residues. V was trimmed by 7 bases and J by 3 bases, leaving 10 bases between them. The CDR3: CASIRGYNQPQHF. CDR3 bases: TGTGCCAGCATTCGGGGGTACAATCAGCCCCAGCATTTT.

The chain employs TRBV30 and TRBJ2-7; D is undetermined. The length of the CDR3 is 12 residues. Looked up from germline, CDR1 is GTSNPN and CDR2 is SVGIG (reference sequence). V was pared by 2 bases and J by 2 bases, with 7 bases between. In nucleotides, the CDR3 is TGTGCCTGGAGTTCCACCCCCTACGAGCAGTACTTC. Translation: CAWSSTPYEQYF. Full variable domain (missing parts from reference TRBV30 and TRBJ2-7): SQTIHQWPATLVQPVGSPLSLECTVEGTSNPNLYWYRQAAGRGLQLLFYSVGIGQISSEVPQNLSASRPQDRQFILSSKKLLLSDSGFYLCAWSSTPYEQYFGPGTRLTVT.

This chain links TRBV11-2 with TRBJ1-1; D call uncertain. The CDR3 has 13 amino acids. Trimming took 1 base from V and 2 from J, leaving 5 bases between them. Germline V lookup: CDR1 SGHAT, CDR2 FQNNGV. For the CDR3, the DNA is TGTGCCAGCAGCTTAGGTGCTAACACTGAAGCTTTCTTT. Its protein is CASSLGANTEAFF.

This sequence joins TRBV7-2 and TRBJ2-1, with D uncertain. V lost 5 bases and J lost 6, with 14 bases in between. Germline CDR1 reads SGHTA; CDR2 reads FQGNSA. The CDR3 has 14 residues. DNA of the CDR3: TGTGCCAGCAGCCCCACGCCCGCGGCCAATGAGCAGTTCTTC. It yields the protein CASSPTPAANEQFF.

V and J are TRBV15 and TRBJ1-1; D is undetermined. The CDR3 runs to 13 residues. The germline V gene has CDR1 LNHNV and CDR2 YYDKDF (reference sequence). With 6 bases removed from V and 1 base from J, the gap between germline ends came to 9 bases. The CDR3 is CATRTGPNTEAFF. The CDR3 bases are TGTGCCACCAGAACCGGACCGAACACTGAAGCTTTCTTT.

This chain links TRBV18 with TRBJ1-2; 7 positions agree with TRBD1. The CDR3 contains 13 residues. Germline-derived CDR1 and CDR2 are KGHSH and LQKENI. The junction had 5 bases not matched to a gene; V was cut back by 6 bases and J by 4 bases. Here the CDR3 DNA reads TGTGCCAGCTCCCGACAGGGAGGCTATGGCTACACCTTC. It translates to CASSRQGGYGYTF.